These T cell receptor beta chains were read from a single sample in a study of molecular identifiers for immune sequencing clone quantification. TCRdb called the PCR reads again in MiXCR, with one record for every CDR3 protein. The data contain some 320,000 distinct CDR3 sequences, 24% of them seen just once; the ten biggest clones take up 0.74%. Sequenced material: naive CD8+ T cells from blood, with Jurkat cell RNA spiked in. These receptors were collected from a human donor in good health. Some libraries in this study had Jurkat cell RNA spiked in. Each CDR3 is given with its conserved first and last residue. D genes are given only for firm matches. Part of the rows lack a size; the others show once, few, many or a class for expanded clones.

- TRBJ1-2 TRBV29-1 - CSAVGEWTDVYGYTF TGCAGCGCCGTGGGGGAGTGGACCGACGTCTATGGCTACACCTTC
- TRBJ1-5 TRBV29-1 many CSVEGDSNQPQHF TGCAGCGTTGAAGGGGACAGCAATCAGCCCCAGCATTTT
- TRBJ2-3 TRBV28 many CASRPSTVGRDTQYF TGTGCCAGCAGACCTAGCACAGTGGGCCGAGATACGCAGTATTTT
- TRBJ2-3 TRBV7-9 many CASSRSDSTDTQYF TGTGCCAGCAGCCGATCTGACTCGACAGATACGCAGTATTTT
TRBD2 TRBJ2-3 TRBV28 many CASSPLAGITDTQYF TGTGCCAGCAGTCCGTTAGCGGGGATCACAGATACGCAGTATTTT
- TRBJ2-3 TRBV7-9 many CASSGTDHTDTQYF TGTGCCAGCAGCGGGACTGATCACACAGATACGCAGTATTTT
TRBD2 TRBJ2-1 TRBV27 - CASSGLPGLAGYNEQFF TGTGCCAGCAGTGGGCTACCGGGACTAGCGGGATACAATGAGCAGTTCTTC
TRBD2 TRBJ2-3 TRBV7-9 many CASSLRVWTSGPNTDTQYF TGTGCCAGCAGCCTAAGGGTCTGGACTAGCGGGCCGAACACAGATACGCAGTATTTT
TRBD2 TRBJ2-7 TRBV19 - CASSASGGVLEQYF TGTGCCAGTAGTGCTAGCGGGGGGGTTTTGGAGCAGTACTTC
TRBD1 TRBJ1-2 TRBV12-3/TRBV12-4 - CASSFEGRGRPSYGYTF TGTGCCAGCAGTTTTGAGGGAAGGGGGCGCCCGAGCTATGGCTACACCTTC
TRBD1 TRBJ2-7 TRBV7-9 many CASSDPTGAYEQYF TGTGCCAGCAGCGACCCGACAGGGGCCTACGAGCAGTACTTC
TRBD1 TRBJ1-5 TRBV27 - CASMAGTGVQPQHF TGTGCCAGCATGGCAGGGACAGGGGTTCAGCCCCAGCATTTT
TRBD2 TRBJ2-3 TRBV6-5 many CASTIAGGPGDTQYF TGTGCCAGCACAATAGCGGGGGGGCCTGGAGATACGCAGTATTTT
- TRBJ2-5 TRBV20-1 few CSARGGAETQYF TGCAGTGCTAGAGGAGGGGCAGAGACCCAGTACTTC
- TRBJ2-2 TRBV4-3 - CASSQETERSRYFVGTGELFF TGCGCCAGCAGCCAAGAGACGGAGCGGAGCAGATATTTCGTCGGCACCGGGGAGCTGTTTTTT
- TRBJ2-3 TRBV6-2/TRBV6-3 many CASSYAGLDRDTQYF TGTGCCAGCAGTTACGCGGGGCTAGACCGAGATACGCAGTATTTT
TRBD1 TRBJ2-7 TRBV30 few CAWGKDRDIYEQYF TGTGCCTGGGGGAAGGACAGGGACATCTACGAGCAGTACTTC
- TRBJ1-5 TRBV12-3/TRBV12-4 many CASSIRAAHQPQHF TGTGCCAGCAGCATCCGGGCCGCACATCAGCCCCAGCATTTT
TRBD1 TRBJ2-7 TRBV5-6 many CASSPGTGIEQYF TGTGCCAGCAGCCCCGGGACAGGAATCGAGCAGTACTTC
TRBD2 TRBJ2-2 TRBV7-2 many CASSFSMASGSKNTGELFF TGTGCCAGCAGCTTTTCTATGGCTAGCGGGAGTAAGAACACCGGGGAGCTGTTTTTT
- TRBJ1-4 TRBV29-1 many CSVEELDPWEKLFF TGCAGCGTTGAAGAATTGGACCCTTGGGAAAAACTGTTTTTT
- TRBJ2-6 TRBV29-1 many CSVKDGFSGANVLTF TGCAGCGTTAAGGACGGGTTTTCTGGGGCCAACGTCCTGACTTTC
TRBD2 TRBJ2-2 TRBV6-6 few CASSSLGTSGTSNTGELFF TGTGCCAGCAGTTCGCTCGGGACTAGCGGTACTTCGAACACCGGGGAGCTGTTTTTT
TRBD1 TRBJ1-5 TRBV7-9 few CASSPTGFDNQPQHF TGTGCCAGCAGCCCGACAGGGTTTGACAATCAGCCCCAGCATTTT